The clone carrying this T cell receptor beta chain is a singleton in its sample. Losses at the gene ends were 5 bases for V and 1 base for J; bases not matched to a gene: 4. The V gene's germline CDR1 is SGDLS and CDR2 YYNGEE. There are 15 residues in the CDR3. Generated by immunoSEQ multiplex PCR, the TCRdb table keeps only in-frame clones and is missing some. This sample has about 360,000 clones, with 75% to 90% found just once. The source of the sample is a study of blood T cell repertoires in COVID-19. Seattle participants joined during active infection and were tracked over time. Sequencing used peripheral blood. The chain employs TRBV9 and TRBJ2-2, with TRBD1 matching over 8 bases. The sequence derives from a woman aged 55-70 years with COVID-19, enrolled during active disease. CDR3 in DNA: TGTGCCAGCAGAGGACAGGGCGGGAACACCGGGGAGCTGTTTTTT. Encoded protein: CASRGQGGNTGELFF. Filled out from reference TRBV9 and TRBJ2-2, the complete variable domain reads DSGVTQTPKHLITATGQRVTLRCSPRSGDLSVYWYQQSLDQGLQFLIQYYNGEERAKGNILERFSAQQFPDLHSELNLSSLELGDSALYFCASRGQGGNTGELFFGEGSRLTVL.